This entry describes one TCR beta chain. What it binds is not known. The CDR3 extends over 16 amino acids. Trimming cost V 4 bases and J 0 bases; bases outside gene matches: 8. Germline loops: CDR1 SGHNT, CDR2 YYREEE (reference sequence). The sample is drawn from a study of CD8 T cells in ankylosing spondylitis. Findings of the study overall: Some of the motif variants had earlier been found in reactive arthritis patients' fluid and blood.

TCRdb recomputed calls from the 5' RACE reads with MiXCR, one row per CDR3 protein. The table has approximately 110,000 distinct CDR3 sequences, 20% to 30% seen once. The sequencing input was synovial fluid, either unsorted or a sorted T cell fraction (not recorded which). J is TRBJ2-3 and V is TRBV5-4; TRBD2 matches at 7 bases. This TCR was recovered from a male donor with ankylosing spondylitis. The CDR3 DNA follows: TGTGCCAGCAGCCAATTTGGGGGGGTGAGCACAGATACGCAGTATTTT. Translation: CASSQFGGVSTDTQYF. Filled out from reference TRBV5-4 and TRBJ2-3, the complete variable domain reads ETGVTQSPTHLIKTRGQQVTLRCSSQSGHNTVSWYQQALGQGPQFIFQYYREEENGRGNFPPRFSGLQFPNYSSELNVNALELDDSALYLCASSQFGGVSTDTQYFGPGTRLTVL.